What follows are 25 T cell receptor beta chains derived from one specimen sequenced in a study of long-term antiretroviral therapy in people with HIV. With survey level as its setting, the immunoSEQ assay was v3.0. Using immunoSEQ multiplex PCR, the repertoire was profiled, and TCRdb retains in-frame clones only, with some absent. The data show more than 15,000 clones, about 81% seen once. This specimen consisted of unsorted PBMCs, obtained 3.2 years after starting antiretroviral therapy. Receptor source: a woman aged 35 to 49 with HIV.

The chain carries TRBV30 and TRBJ2-3; TRBD1 agrees at 8 bases. With V trimmed by 8 bases and J by 2 bases, 9 bases remained unmatched. Germline V lookup: CDR1 GTSNPN, CDR2 SVGIG (reference sequence). The CDR3 length is 14 residues. In DNA, the CDR3 is TGTGCCGCCCAGGGGGCGCGTTACACAGATACGCAGTATTTT. This encodes CAAQGARYTDTQYF.

The chain couples TRBV4-3 to TRBJ1-1, with TRBD1 identical over 8 bases. V trimming: 2 bases; J trimming: 1 base; junction bases outside the gene matches: 3. CDR1 LGHNA and CDR2 YSLEER come from the germline V gene. The CDR3 is made up of 15 amino acids. In nucleotides, the CDR3 is TGCGCCAGCAGCCAATTGACAGGGGCGAACACTGAAGCTTTCTTT. This translates into CASSQLTGANTEAFF.

V and J are TRBV7-7 and TRBJ2-5; perhaps TRBD1 as D (5 bases). Looked up from germline, CDR1 is SSHAT and CDR2 is FNYEAQ (reference sequence). This CDR3 region has 14 residues. V was shortened by 3 bases and J by 1 base, with 9 bases between the two germline ends. The CDR3 sequence is CASSFAGRQETQYF. As DNA, the CDR3 is TGTGCCAGCAGCTTTGCAGGGCGCCAAGAGACCCAGTACTTC.

The chain joins TRBV27 to TRBJ2-1; tentative D call: TRBD1 (5 bases). Trimming took 5 bases from V and 4 from J, leaving 12 bases between them. Germline CDR1 and CDR2: MNHEY and SMNVEV (reference sequence). The CDR3 extends over 14 amino acids. CDR3 nucleotides: TGTGCCAGCAGTCCATCTAGACAGTACAATGAGCAGTTCTTC. Its translation: CASSPSRQYNEQFF.

The chain recombines TRBV29-1 with TRBJ1-5; D perhaps matches TRBD1 (5 bases). This CDR3 region has 12 residues. The V gene's germline CDR1 is SQVTM and CDR2 ANQGSEA. With 6 bases removed from V and 4 bases from J, the gap between germline ends came to 10 bases. DNA for the CDR3: TGCAGCGTCGGGACGGAAAATCAGCCCCAGCATTTT. Amino acid sequence: CSVGTENQPQHF. The full variable domain, completed using reference TRBV29-1 and TRBJ1-5, is SAVISQKPSRDICQRGTSLTIQCQVDSQVTMMFWYRQQPGQSLTLIATANQGSEATYESGFVIDKFPISRPNLTFSTLTVSNMSPEDSSIYLCSVGTENQPQHFGDGTRLSIL.

This chain joins TRBV27 and TRBJ2-2; D assignment may be TRBD1 or TRBD2 (7 bases each). V lost 0 bases and J 4 bases, leaving 12 bases between the germline ends. Germline V gene data show CDR1 as MNHEY and CDR2 as SMNVEV (reference sequence). The CDR3 runs 16 residues. The CDR3 region has the DNA TGTGCCAGCAGTTTATCGCAGGGGGGGAGCACCGGGGAGCTGTTTTTT. This translates into CASSLSQGGSTGELFF.

The chain has TRBV5-5 and TRBJ1-3; D is unresolved. The germline V and J ends were trimmed by 5 bases and 4 bases, with 13 bases remaining between them. The CDR3 runs to 14 residues. Per the germline V gene, CDR1 is SGHKS and CDR2 is YYEKEE (reference sequence). The CDR3 region is CASSSGWVGNTIYF. The DNA for the CDR3 is TGTGCCAGCAGTTCCGGTTGGGTGGGAAACACCATATATTTT.

V is TRBV6-5 and J is TRBJ1-2; 7 bases map to TRBD1. There are 14 residues in the CDR3. Germline V gene data show CDR1 as MNHEY and CDR2 as SVGAGI. J was trimmed by 5 bases and V by 3 bases; bases with no gene match: 6. CDR3 in amino acids: CASSYDRAGYGYTF. DNA of the CDR3: TGTGCCAGCAGTTATGACAGGGCTGGGTATGGCTACACCTTC.

The gene calls are TRBV5-5 and TRBJ1-1; TRBD1 agrees at 7 bases. Germline V gene lookup returns CDR1 SGHKS and CDR2 YYEKEE (reference sequence). The CDR3 runs 14 residues. The V gene end was trimmed by 3 bases and the J gene end by 4 bases; junction bases not matched to a gene: 6. The CDR3 nucleotides read TGTGCCAGCAGCTCTGAAGGGGGCGGCACTGAAGCTTTCTTT. Amino acid sequence: CASSSEGGGTEAFF.

This sequence joins TRBV18 and TRBJ2-1, with TRBD1 matching over 9 bases. The germline V gene has CDR1 KGHSH and CDR2 LQKENI. The V gene end was trimmed by 6 bases and the J gene end by 3 bases; junction bases not matched to a gene: 12. There are 17 residues in the CDR3. CDR3 coding DNA: TGTGCCAGCTCCCCCGTTGGGGGACAGGGTCTCTACAATGAGCAGTTCTTC. Translating it yields CASSPVGGQGLYNEQFF.

In its sample, this clone was seen a few times. The CDR3 protein is CASSWGLEVDTQYF. CDR3 DNA sequence: TGCGCCAGCAGCTGGGGACTAGAGGTAGATACGCAGTATTTT. The rearrangement links TRBV5-1 to TRBJ2-3, with 8 bases identical to TRBD2. CDR1 and CDR2 (germline): SGHRS, YFSETQ. The CDR3 is 14 amino acids. V dropped 3 bases and J dropped 5; count of bases not matched to a gene: 5.

The chain couples TRBV11-2 to TRBJ1-2; D is uncertain. Germline CDR1 reads SGHAT; CDR2 reads FQNNGV. V was pared by 1 base and J by 2 bases, with 8 bases between. The CDR3 covers 14 residues. The CDR3 region is CASSLVGQNYGYTF. CDR3 DNA sequence: TGTGCCAGCAGCTTAGTTGGGCAGAACTATGGCTACACCTTC.

This clone was observed a few times. This chain joins TRBV29-1 and TRBJ2-1; 9 bases agree with TRBD1. The germline V gene has CDR1 SQVTM and CDR2 ANQGSEA. V shed 3 bases, J shed 10 bases, and the junction held 13 bases outside the gene matches. CDR3 length equals 15 residues. The CDR3 loop is CSVDKGQGLLGEQFF. DNA of the CDR3: TGCAGCGTTGACAAGGGACAGGGCCTTCTGGGGGAGCAGTTCTTC.

The chain carries TRBV27 and TRBJ2-3; 9 nucleotides align to TRBD1. Germline CDR1 reads MNHEY; CDR2 reads SMNVEV (reference sequence). This CDR3 spans 14 amino acids. V lost 2 bases and J lost 14; bases outside the gene matches: 11. The CDR3 here is CASSLGTGPSFRYF. CDR3 DNA sequence: TGTGCCAGCAGTTTAGGGACAGGGCCCAGTTTTCGGTATTTT.

The V call is TRBV7-6, the J call TRBJ1-1, with TRBD1 identical over 10 bases. Trimming cost V 3 bases and J 1 base; bases outside gene matches: 5. Germline V gene lookup returns CDR1 SGHVS and CDR2 FNYEAQ. CDR3 length: 16 amino acids. The CDR3, as DNA: TGTGCCAGCAGCTTGGAAGGGACAGGGGAGAACACTGAAGCTTTCTTT. It specifies CASSLEGTGENTEAFF.

V is TRBV7-9 and J is TRBJ1-4; D is unclear. V lost 5 bases and J 3 bases, leaving 13 bases between the germline ends. Per germline, CDR1 SEHNR and CDR2 FQNEAQ (reference sequence). This CDR3 spans 15 amino acids. The CDR3 is CASSAQTEPNEKLFF. The CDR3 nucleotides read TGTGCCAGCAGCGCGCAGACGGAACCTAATGAAAAACTGTTTTTT.

The V gene is TRBV5-1, the J gene TRBJ2-1; TRBD1 or TRBD2 may be the D gene (6 bases each). V gave up 3 bases and J gave up 4 bases, with 11 bases separating them. This CDR3 region has 14 residues. CDR1 and CDR2 from the germline V gene are SGHRS and YFSETQ. The CDR3 here is CASSSGAVYNEQFF. For the CDR3, the DNA is TGCGCCAGCAGCTCGGGGGCGGTGTACAATGAGCAGTTCTTC.

The chain combines TRBV5-1 with TRBJ1-2; weak D call: TRBD1 (5 bases). V was shortened by 4 bases and J by 2 bases, with 18 bases between the two germline ends. CDR1 is SGHRS and CDR2 is YFSETQ in the germline V gene. CDR3 length: 16 amino acids. CDR3 in amino acids: CASSLVAQGTNYGYTF. The CDR3 DNA reads as TGCGCCAGCAGCCTCGTCGCTCAGGGAACGAACTATGGCTACACCTTC.

This clone has a handful of counts. The V and J genes are TRBV5-1 and TRBJ1-1, with no clear D. Germline V CDR1 and CDR2: SGHRS, YFSETQ. CDR3 size: 13 residues. With 4 bases removed from V and 1 base from J, the gap between germline ends came to 8 bases. CDR3 DNA sequence: TGCGCCAGCAGCCTTACGCGGAACACTGAAGCTTTCTTT. Translation: CASSLTRNTEAFF.

V usage is TRBV11-1 and J usage is TRBJ2-5; D is perhaps TRBD1 or TRBD2 (5 bases each). Trimming pared 7 bases from V and 5 bases from J, leaving 20 bases between. CDR3 length: 15 amino acids. Germline V CDR1 and CDR2: SGHAT, FQDESV (reference sequence). CDR3 sequence reads: CASTLPGARFETQYF. The CDR3 nucleotides read TGTGCCAGCACCCTGCCCGGGGCTCGGTTTGAGACCCAGTACTTC.

V and J are TRBV6-5 and TRBJ1-2, with TRBD1 matching 7 bases. Germline lookup yields CDR1 MNHEY and CDR2 SVGAGI. With 6 bases clipped from V and 4 bases from J, the junction kept 8 bases outside the gene matches. The CDR3 is 14 amino acids. The CDR3 here is CASRTGISGYGYTF. The CDR3 nucleotides are TGTGCCAGCAGGACAGGGATCAGCGGCTATGGCTACACCTTC.

The chain uses TRBV18 and TRBJ2-7; D is undetermined. The V gene lost 2 bases and the J gene lost 3 bases, with 8 bases spanning the gap. This CDR3 contains 13 residues. Germline V gives CDR1 KGHSH, CDR2 LQKENI. The DNA for the CDR3 is TGTGCCAGCTCACCAATGCAGAACTACGAGCAGTACTTC. This sequence encodes CASSPMQNYEQYF.

V gene TRBV2 combines with J gene TRBJ2-2, with D perhaps assigned TRBD1 or TRBD2 (6 bases each). The germline CDR1 and CDR2 sequences are SNHLY and FYNNEI. The CDR3 contains 15 residues. The germline V and J ends were trimmed by 7 bases and 5 bases, with 17 bases remaining between them. CDR3 sequence: CASTGGRGRTGELFF. The CDR3 DNA reads as TGTGCCAGCACCGGGGGCAGGGGTCGGACCGGGGAGCTGTTTTTT. Drawing the rest from reference TRBV2 and TRBJ2-2, the complete variable domain is EPEVTQTPSHQVTQMGQEVILRCVPISNHLYFYWYRQILGQKVEFLVSFYNNEISEKSEIFDDQFSVERPDGSNFTLKIRSTKLEDSAMYFCASTGGRGRTGELFFGEGSRLTVL.

This clone came up once. The rearrangement links TRBV5-6 to TRBJ2-7; D not certain. The germline CDR1 and CDR2 sequences are SGHDT and YYEEEE. The CDR3 length is 14 residues. V was trimmed by 3 bases and J by 2 bases, leaving 12 bases between them. As DNA, the CDR3 is TGTGCCAGCAGCTGGATGGACGGAGCCTACGAGCAGTACTTC. Its protein is CASSWMDGAYEQYF.

This chain joins TRBV9 and TRBJ1-2; 7 bases fit TRBD1. V lost 2 bases to trimming and J lost 3 bases; unmatched junction nucleotides: 1. The CDR3 covers 13 residues. Germline V gene sequence: CDR1 SGDLS, CDR2 YYNGEE. The CDR3 sequence: CASSVGQDYGYTF. The DNA for the CDR3 is TGTGCCAGCAGCGTTGGACAGGACTATGGCTACACCTTC. The entire variable domain, with the rest obtained from reference TRBV9 and TRBJ1-2, is as follows: DSGVTQTPKHLITATGQRVTLRCSPRSGDLSVYWYQQSLDQGLQFLIQYYNGEERAKGNILERFSAQQFPDLHSELNLSSLELGDSALYFCASSVGQDYGYTFGSGTRLTVV.